The 16 T cell receptor beta chains in this list originate from one sample, sequenced in a study of regulatory T cells in long-lasting Graves disease. As to time point: newly diagnosed GD, antithyroid drugs for less than 3 months. Researchers made the TCR library from RNA that was extracted from PBMCs. To make TCR beta libraries, researchers used iRepertoire HTBI primers and Arm-PCR of CDR3 regions. MiXCR, run by TCRdb on the multiplex PCR reads, gives a single entry per CDR3 protein. The profile shows a few hundred thousand distinct CDR3 sequences, roughly 18% of them singletons. The data were also submitted as part of a second study, on T cells in Graves' hyperthyroidism and ophthalmopathy.

The input for sequencing was peripheral blood mononuclear cells (PBMCs), taken at new diagnosis, from a patient treated with antithyroid drugs. The receptors come from a woman between 25 and 40 years old with Graves disease.

Notes on this clonotype: This may come from a read error, since a much larger clone is one base off. The chain is built from TRBV12-3 or TRBV12-4 and TRBJ1-5, with 8 bases matching TRBD1. This CDR3 is 14 amino acids long. V gave up 6 bases and J gave up 2 bases; unmatched junction bases: 3. CDR3 sequence (DNA): TGTGCCAGCAGACCGGGACAGGGCAATCAGCCCCAGCATTTT. It translates to CASRPGQGNQPQHF.

This clonotype came up a few times. The rearrangement joins TRBV12-3 or TRBV12-4 to TRBJ2-2; D is uncertain. V was clipped by 2 bases and J by 6 bases, with 4 bases between them. This CDR3 contains 12 residues. CDR3 nucleotide sequence: TGTGCCAGCAGTTTACTGTCCGGGGAGCTGTTTTTT. The encoded protein is CASSLLSGELFF.

This clonotype was found many times. In DNA form, the CDR3 reads TGCGCCAGCGGATCGACGGCGGGACAGGGGACATCTAACTATGGCTACACCTTC. Amino acid sequence: CASGSTAGQGTSNYGYTF. This chain joins TRBV5-1 and TRBJ1-2; TRBD1 aligns across 10 bases. The J segment lost 0 bases and the V segment lost 7 bases, leaving 15 bases of the junction unmatched. The CDR3 runs 18 residues. Germline CDR1 SGHRS, CDR2 YFSETQ. Full variable domain (missing parts from reference TRBV5-1 and TRBJ1-2): KAGVTQTPRYLIKTRGQQVTLSCSPISGHRSVSWYQQTPGQGLQFLFEYFSETQRNKGNFPGRFSGRQFSNSRSEMNVSTLELGDSALYLCASGSTAGQGTSNYGYTFGSGTRLTVV.

This clonotype was counted a few times. J is TRBJ1-2 and V is TRBV12-3 or TRBV12-4; possible D gene TRBD1, 5 bases. The germline V and J ends were trimmed by 1 base and 1 base, with 7 bases remaining between them. The CDR3 covers 14 residues. CDR3 bases: TGTGCCAGCAGTTTAGGGGGGGTTAACTATGGCTACACCTTC. The encoded protein is CASSLGGVNYGYTF.

This clonotype was counted many times. This chain links TRBV12-3 or TRBV12-4 with TRBJ1-2; no clear D. The CDR3 sequence is 14 residues long. V shed 5 bases and J shed 5 bases, with 15 bases lying between them. The CDR3 sequence: CASSPLTEQYGYTF. The CDR3 nucleotides read TGTGCCAGCAGTCCGCTTACAGAGCAATATGGCTACACCTTC.

This clonotype has ten or more counts. V is TRBV5-1 and J is TRBJ2-3; D gene ambiguous. Looked up from germline, CDR1 is SGHRS and CDR2 is YFSETQ. The germline V and J ends were trimmed by 0 bases and 4 bases, with 6 bases remaining between them. This CDR3 has 13 residues. CDR3 residues: CASSLASADTQYF. The CDR3 coding sequence is TGCGCCAGCAGCTTGGCCTCAGCAGATACGCAGTATTTT.

This clonotype was recorded many times. The gene calls are TRBV20-1 and TRBJ2-4; D possibly uses TRBD1 or TRBD2 (5 bases each). V dropped 3 bases and J dropped 0 bases, with 9 bases sitting between them. This CDR3 is 14 amino acids long. Germline assignment: CDR1 DFQATT and CDR2 SNEGSKA (reference sequence). The CDR3, as DNA: TGCAGTGCTAGTTCAGGGACAGCCAAAAACATTCAGTACTTC. It encodes CSASSGTAKNIQYF.

This clonotype was detected many times. The rearrangement uses TRBV20-1 and TRBJ2-7, with 9 bases identical to TRBD1. This CDR3 is built from 15 residues. Germline trimming cut 0 bases from V and 1 base from J; bases unmatched to any gene: 4. Germline-derived CDR1 and CDR2 are DFQATT and SNEGSKA (reference sequence). Written as DNA, the CDR3 is TGCAGTGCTAGAGATTGGGGGACAGGGTCCTACGAGCAGTACTTC. It codes for CSARDWGTGSYEQYF.

At least ten counts were recorded for this clonotype. This chain joins TRBV20-1 and TRBJ2-1, with 16 bases aligning to TRBD2. The CDR3 has 18 amino acids. Germline V CDR1 and CDR2: DFQATT, SNEGSKA (reference sequence). V shed 1 base and J 0 bases; nucleotides not matched to a gene: 3. The chain's CDR3 is CSARGGTSGGASYNEQFF. In DNA form, the CDR3 reads TGCAGTGCTAGAGGAGGGACTAGCGGGGGGGCCTCCTACAATGAGCAGTTCTTC.

This clonotype was counted at least ten times. This rearrangement joins TRBV28 to TRBJ2-4, with 8 bases fitting TRBD1. CDR3 size: 18 residues. Per germline, CDR1 MDHEN and CDR2 SYDVKM. V was clipped by 5 bases and J by 2 bases; unmatched bases: 14. Here the CDR3 reads CASSTPGGLGWPKNIQYF. The CDR3 coding sequence is TGTGCCAGCAGTACGCCAGGGGGCCTTGGTTGGCCCAAAAACATTCAGTACTTC.

The chain has TRBV10-2 and TRBJ1-2, with 7 bases fitting TRBD1. Germline CDR1 and CDR2: WSHSY and SAAADI. The ends lost 3 bases at V and 3 bases at J; junction bases unmatched: 1. This CDR3 region has 13 residues. In DNA, the CDR3 is TGCGCCAGCAGTGAAGGGGGCCACTATGGCTACACCTTC. It encodes CASSEGGHYGYTF.

This clonotype was recorded at least ten times. The chain is built from TRBV11-2 and TRBJ1-3, with 8 bases identical to TRBD1. Germline V gene sequence: CDR1 SGHAT, CDR2 FQNNGV. This CDR3 has 15 residues. Trimming cost V 5 bases and J 0 bases; bases outside gene matches: 3. The CDR3 protein is CASSGQGLSGNTIYF. CDR3 DNA sequence: TGTGCCAGCAGCGGACAGGGTCTCTCTGGAAACACCATATATTTT.

This clonotype was seen ten or more times. The rearrangement uses TRBV12-3 or TRBV12-4 and TRBJ2-1, with D perhaps matching TRBD1 or TRBD2 (5 bases each). Trimming took 6 bases from V and 5 from J, leaving 23 bases between them. CDR3 length equals 17 residues. CDR3 sequence: CASSISDTGTDHNEQFF. The CDR3 DNA sequence: TGTGCCAGCAGCATATCCGACACCGGGACGGACCACAATGAGCAGTTCTTC.

In this sample, this clonotype turned up many times. The chain combines TRBV24-1 with TRBJ1-2; 9 bases agree with TRBD1. Unmatched junction bases numbered 7, after V lost 3 bases and J lost 6 bases. The length of the CDR3 is 15 residues. Germline V gene sequence: CDR1 KGHDR, CDR2 SFDVKD. CDR3 sequence reads: CATSDPRTGADGYTF. The CDR3 region has the DNA TGTGCCACCAGTGATCCCCGGACAGGGGCGGATGGCTACACCTTC.

This clonotype occurred many times. The chain employs TRBV5-5 and TRBJ2-7, with D possibly matching TRBD2 (5 bases). This CDR3 is 13 amino acids long. The ends were cut back, 4 bases at V and 2 bases at J, with 10 bases in the middle. Looked up from germline, CDR1 is SGHKS and CDR2 is YYEKEE (reference sequence). The CDR3 reads CASSPLGAYEQYF. CDR3 nucleotide sequence: TGTGCCAGCAGCCCTCTCGGGGCCTACGAGCAGTACTTC. Filled out from reference TRBV5-5 and TRBJ2-7, the complete variable domain reads DAGVTQSPTHLIKTRGQQVTLRCSPISGHKSVSWYQQVLGQGPQFIFQYYEKEERGRGNFPDRFSARQFPNYSSELNVNALLLGDSALYLCASSPLGAYEQYFGPGTRLTVT.

The rearrangement links TRBV7-2 to TRBJ2-4; 8 bases map to TRBD2. The DNA end is a closer match to TRBJ2-3, so the J assignment may be wrong. The CDR3 sequence is 15 residues long. Germline V lookup: CDR1 SGHTA, CDR2 FQGNSA. CDR3 bases: TGTGCCAGCAGCTTAGTGAGCGGGAGTTGGAATACGCAGTATTTT. Its protein is CASSLVSGSWNTQYF.